This T cell receptor beta chain appears in the sequencing data of a study of blood T cell repertoires in COVID-19. Overall study context: Some COVID-19 samples were acute and others convalescent; all came from the United States, Italy and Spain. PBMCs, B-cell-depleted T cells, or T cells provided the cDNA or gDNA that made up the material.

CDR1 is LNHDA and CDR2 is SQIVND in the germline V gene (reference sequence). With 3 bases clipped from V and 6 bases from J, the junction kept 7 bases outside the gene matches. This CDR3 has 14 amino acids. Study processing details: Amplification of reference gene primers provided the estimated nucleated cell counts. Profiling relied on immunoSEQ multiplex PCR, and the TCRdb table lists in-frame clones only, not all of them. V and J calls and clone size come straight from that table; D and trimming were deduced from the DNA. The table lists roughly 260,000 clones, roughly nine tenths of them singletons, with around 9.1% in the top ten.

What was sequenced was peripheral blood. This sequence originates from a man in his forties who had recovered from COVID-19. The V call is TRBV19, the J call TRBJ1-1; 7 bases map to TRBD1. The DNA of the CDR3 is TGTGCCAGTAGTATCCGGCAGGGGGTGGCTGAAGCTTTCTTT. Protein sequence: CASSIRQGVAEAFF.